Listed below are T cell receptor beta chains from one sample, sequenced in a study of blood T cell repertoires in COVID-19. The assay was immunoSEQ multiplex PCR, and TCRdb's table has in-frame clones only and misses some. The repertoire includes some 180,000 clones, roughly 80% of them detected once, and approximately 15% sits in the top ten. Sequencing input: peripheral blood. These receptors all come from a man over 45 who had recovered from COVID-19. Both conserved end residues are part of each CDR3.

CDR3 length: 11; V gene: TRBV30; J gene: TRBJ1-6; CDR3 protein: CAEGQESPLHF
CDR3 length: 15; V gene: TRBV2; J gene: TRBJ2-5; CDR3 protein: CASSLGTLSRETQYF
CDR3 length: 13; V gene: TRBV15; J gene: TRBJ1-3; CDR3 protein: CATSRDRGNTIYF
CDR3 length: 14; V gene: TRBV7-2; J gene: TRBJ1-2; CDR3 protein: CASSLQMSNYGYTF
CDR3 length: 16; V gene: TRBV19; J gene: TRBJ1-5; CDR3 protein: CASSTAGRGTFRPQHF
CDR3 length: 13; V gene: TRBV15; J gene: TRBJ1-1; CDR3 protein: CATSRDGGTEAFF
CDR3 length: 18; V gene: TRBV11-3; J gene: TRBJ2-1; CDR3 protein: CASSLGVWGGSSYNEQFF
CDR3 length: 15; V gene: TRBV3-1/TRBV3-2; J gene: TRBJ1-1; CDR3 protein: CASSLDRALNTEAFF
CDR3 length: 15; V gene: TRBV20-1; J gene: TRBJ2-2; CDR3 protein: CSAIDAGSNTGELFF
CDR3 length: 12; V gene: TRBV11-2; J gene: TRBJ2-7; CDR3 protein: CASSSGGLEQYF
CDR3 length: 11; V gene: TRBV20-1; J gene: TRBJ1-2; CDR3 protein: CSASSSYGYTF
CDR3 length: 15; V gene: TRBV2; J gene: TRBJ2-7; CDR3 protein: CASSEMGTGVNEQYF
CDR3 length: 16; V gene: TRBV9; J gene: TRBJ2-3; CDR3 protein: CASRPSSGGSTDTQYF
CDR3 length: 16; V gene: TRBV7-9; J gene: TRBJ2-1; CDR3 protein: CASSQDPTSGYLVQFF
CDR3 length: 13; V gene: TRBV6-4; J gene: TRBJ2-1; CDR3 protein: CASSTYPYNEQFF
CDR3 length: 16; V gene: TRBV19; J gene: TRBJ1-4; CDR3 protein: CASSQRTGATNEKLFF
CDR3 length: 17; V gene: TRBV11-3; J gene: TRBJ2-1; CDR3 protein: CASSLGRERAGYNEQFF